These 13 T cell receptor beta chains were sequenced from one sample in a study of post-analysis software for immune sequencing data. Study conclusions and caveats: Five or six TRBV segments were significantly more frequent in patients than in controls. TRBV5-6, TRBV5-1 and TRBV20-1 were among these segments.

The TCR beta cDNA libraries contained unique molecular identifiers. MiXCR, applied by TCRdb to the PCR reads, yields one record per CDR3 protein. The table includes about 820,000 distinct CDR3 sequences, roughly 50% detected once. For these receptors, no antigen is known. Source material: blood. Receptor source: a girl aged 10 to 17 with multiple sclerosis.

This clonotype was detected only a few times. The V gene is TRBV20-1, the J gene TRBJ2-7, with 8 bases that match TRBD2. Germline trimming cut 4 bases from V and 0 bases from J; bases unmatched to any gene: 5. The CDR3 totals 14 residues. The germline gives CDR1 DFQATT, CDR2 SNEGSKA (reference sequence). Here the CDR3 reads CSATTGLVSYEQYF. The CDR3 nucleotides are TGCAGTGCTACCACGGGACTAGTCTCCTACGAGCAGTACTTC.

A few counts support this clonotype. The chain uses TRBV29-1 and TRBJ2-7; a weak D match, TRBD1 (5 bases). V was shortened by 6 bases and J by 2 bases, with 17 bases between the two germline ends. Germline loops: CDR1 SQVTM, CDR2 ANQGSEA. The CDR3 length is 14 residues. The CDR3 sequence: CSVRDSYVAYEQYF. CDR3 in DNA: TGCAGCGTGCGTGACAGCTATGTAGCCTACGAGCAGTACTTC.

As concerns this clonotype: With a much larger clone just one base away, this may be a read error. The rearrangement links TRBV29-1 to TRBJ2-5, with D unclear. The V end was cut by 4 bases, the J end by 4 bases, with 7 bases between. Germline loops: CDR1 SQVTM, CDR2 ANQGSEA. This CDR3 is built from 11 residues. This CDR3 is CSVGAGETQYF. Written as DNA, the CDR3 is TGCAGCGTTGGGGCTGGAGAGACCCAGTACTTC.

This chain connects TRBV12-3 or TRBV12-4 to TRBJ1-1, with D unclear. The length of the CDR3 is 13 residues. With 6 bases removed from V and 6 bases from J, the gap between germline ends came to 14 bases. This CDR3 is CASSPRNRPEAFF. Written as DNA, the CDR3 is TGTGCCAGCAGCCCCAGGAATAGGCCTGAAGCTTTCTTT.

V usage is TRBV29-1 and J usage is TRBJ1-4; 8 bases map to TRBD1. The CDR3 consists of 16 residues. The V gene end was trimmed by 7 bases and the J gene end by 0 bases; junction bases not matched to a gene: 10. The V gene's germline CDR1 is SQVTM and CDR2 ANQGSEA. CDR3 protein: CSANLGQVATNEKLFF. The CDR3 DNA sequence: TGCAGCGCTAATTTGGGACAGGTGGCAACTAATGAAAAACTGTTTTTT.

The chain recombines TRBV20-1 with TRBJ2-1; perhaps D is TRBD1 or TRBD2 (5 bases each). The CDR3 contains 13 residues. V lost 1 base and J lost 8, with 12 bases in between. From germline, CDR1 is DFQATT and CDR2 SNEGSKA (reference sequence). The CDR3 sequence: CSARVVVGHEQFF. For the CDR3, the DNA is TGCAGTGCTAGAGTTGTGGTGGGACATGAGCAGTTCTTC.

V and J are TRBV10-2 and TRBJ1-2, with 9 bases identical to TRBD1. After removal of 6 bases from V and 8 bases from J, the junction contained 7 bases not matched to a gene. This CDR3 region has 13 residues. The V gene's germline CDR1 is WSHSY and CDR2 SAAADI. CDR3 residues: CASRARQGDGYTF. DNA of the CDR3: TGCGCCAGCAGGGCCAGACAGGGGGACGGCTACACCTTC.

In its sample, this clonotype was seen a few times. The gene calls are TRBV7-2 and TRBJ2-4; unclear D gene. Trimming took 4 bases from V and 3 from J, leaving 10 bases between them. CDR1 and CDR2 (germline): SGHTA, FQGNSA. The CDR3 spans 14 residues. The DNA of the CDR3 is TGTGCCAGCAGCTACCGCCGAGGCAAAAACATTCAGTACTTC. Protein: CASSYRRGKNIQYF. The full variable domain, its missing parts supplied by reference TRBV7-2 and TRBJ2-4, is GAGVSQSPSNKVTEKGKDVELRCDPISGHTALYWYRQSLGQGLEFLIYFQGNSAPDKSGLPSDRFSAERTGGSVSTLTIQRTQQEDSAVYLCASSYRRGKNIQYFGAGTRLSVL.

J is TRBJ1-2 and V is TRBV7-2; weak D call: TRBD1 (6 bases). CDR3 length: 17 residues. V was clipped by 2 bases and J by 4 bases, with 20 bases between them. Per the germline V gene, CDR1 is SGHTA and CDR2 is FQGNSA. CDR3 amino acids: CASSLMGQGRGLYGYTF. The CDR3 DNA is TGTGCCAGCAGCTTAATGGGACAAGGGAGAGGACTCTATGGCTACACCTTC.

The sample holds a few counts of this clonotype. V and J are TRBV29-1 and TRBJ2-3; 9 bases fit TRBD2. The CDR3 extends over 14 amino acids. Trimming removed 8 bases from V and 4 bases from J; junction bases left unmatched: 10. Germline loops: CDR1 SQVTM, CDR2 ANQGSEA. The CDR3 DNA reads as TGCAGCATGGCTAGCGGGGTTCTCGCAGATACGCAGTATTTT. Translation: CSMASGVLADTQYF.

The chain is built from TRBV5-1 and TRBJ1-2; D is perhaps TRBD1 (5 bases). CDR3 length: 14 residues. The germline V gene encodes CDR1 SGHRS and CDR2 YFSETQ. V gave up 4 bases and J gave up 5 bases, with 15 bases separating them. For the CDR3, the DNA is TGCGCCAGCAGCCCGGGACCCGGATCATATGGCTACACCTTC. Protein sequence: CASSPGPGSYGYTF.

This clonotype was detected once. The V gene is TRBV20-1, the J gene TRBJ2-7, with 12 positions matching TRBD2. The DNA matches TRBJ2-1 better at its end, which makes the J call doubtful. This CDR3 contains 14 residues. CDR1 is DFQATT, CDR2 SNEGSKA, per germline (reference sequence). The CDR3 DNA sequence: TGCAGTGCGGATGGACTAGCGGGAAGCAATGAGCAGTTCTTC. Its protein product is CSADGLAGSNEQFF.

The chain uses TRBV7-9 and TRBJ2-3, with TRBD2 matching 12 bases. V gave up 5 bases and J gave up 4 bases; unmatched junction bases: 7. Per germline, CDR1 SEHNR and CDR2 FQNEAQ (reference sequence). The CDR3 covers 16 residues. The CDR3 region is CASSITSGRNADTQYF. For the CDR3, the DNA is TGTGCCAGCAGCATTACTAGCGGGAGGAATGCAGATACGCAGTATTTT.